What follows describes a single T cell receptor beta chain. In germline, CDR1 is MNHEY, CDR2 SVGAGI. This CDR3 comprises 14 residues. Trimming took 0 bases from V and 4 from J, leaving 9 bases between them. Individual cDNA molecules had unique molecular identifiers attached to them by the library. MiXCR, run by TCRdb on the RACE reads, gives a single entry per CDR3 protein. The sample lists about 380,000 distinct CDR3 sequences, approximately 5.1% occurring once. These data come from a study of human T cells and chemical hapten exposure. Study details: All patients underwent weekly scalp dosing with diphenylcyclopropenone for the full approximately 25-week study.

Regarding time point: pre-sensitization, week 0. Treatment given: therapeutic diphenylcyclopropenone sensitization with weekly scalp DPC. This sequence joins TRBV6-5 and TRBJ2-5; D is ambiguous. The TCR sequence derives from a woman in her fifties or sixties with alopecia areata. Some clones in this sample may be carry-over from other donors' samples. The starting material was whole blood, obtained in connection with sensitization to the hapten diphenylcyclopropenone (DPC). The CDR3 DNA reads TGTGCCAGCAGTTACTCGGCGAGATTAGAGACCCAGTACTTC. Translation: CASSYSARLETQYF.